This record concerns one T cell receptor beta chain sequence. Its antigen is still unknown. This sample was taken from a study of blood T cells in healthy people across ages. Study information: About one barcoded beta molecule per two T cells came from capture by template switching. Overall study results and limits: Comparison with aged donors showed that long-lived donors had more naive CD4+ cells and higher diversity.

A J-beta primer mix and a sample-barcoded 5' primer were used in a second PCR of roughly 7 to 12 cycles. A tag from a template-switch adaptor with 12 random nucleotides marked each cDNA molecule. Sequencing of every sample gave 3 million or more CDR3-containing paired-end reads. TCRdb re-derived calls from the 5' RACE reads in MiXCR, one entry per CDR3 protein. This repertoire shows 800,000 to 900,000 distinct CDR3 sequences, about 62% found once; its top ten account for roughly a quarter. The CDR3 is 17 amino acids. V gave up 0 bases and J gave up 4 bases; unmatched junction bases: 4. Germline-derived CDR1 and CDR2 are LGHNA and YSLEER.

This TCR derives from a man younger than 40 in good health. Sequenced sample: blood. This chain joins TRBV4-3 and TRBJ2-5, with TRBD2 matching 14 bases. The CDR3 DNA follows: TGCGCCAGCAGCCAAGATCTAGGACTAGCGGGGGGAGAGACCCAGTACTTC. Encoded protein: CASSQDLGLAGGETQYF.